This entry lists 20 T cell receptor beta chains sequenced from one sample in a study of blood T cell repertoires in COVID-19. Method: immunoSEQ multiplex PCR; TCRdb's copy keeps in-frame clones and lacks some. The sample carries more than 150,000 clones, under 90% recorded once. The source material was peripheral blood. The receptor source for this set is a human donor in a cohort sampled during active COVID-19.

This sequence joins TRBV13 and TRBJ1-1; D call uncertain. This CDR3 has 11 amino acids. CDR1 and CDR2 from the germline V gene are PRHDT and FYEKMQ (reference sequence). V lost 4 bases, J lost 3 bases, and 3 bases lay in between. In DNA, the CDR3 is TGTGCCAGCAGCTCAGACACTGAAGCTTTCTTT. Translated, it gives CASSSDTEAFF.

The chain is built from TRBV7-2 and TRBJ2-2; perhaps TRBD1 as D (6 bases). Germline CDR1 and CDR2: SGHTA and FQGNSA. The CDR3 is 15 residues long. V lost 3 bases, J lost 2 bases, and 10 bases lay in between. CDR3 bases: TGTGCCAGCAGCTTCAGGGGCTTAAACACCGGGGAGCTGTTTTTT. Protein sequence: CASSFRGLNTGELFF.

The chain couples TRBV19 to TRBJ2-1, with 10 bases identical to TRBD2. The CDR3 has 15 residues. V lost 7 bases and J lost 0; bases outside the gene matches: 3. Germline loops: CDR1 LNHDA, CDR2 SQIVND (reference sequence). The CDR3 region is CASNPSGSSYNEQFF. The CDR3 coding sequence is TGTGCCAGTAACCCTAGCGGGAGCTCCTACAATGAGCAGTTCTTC.

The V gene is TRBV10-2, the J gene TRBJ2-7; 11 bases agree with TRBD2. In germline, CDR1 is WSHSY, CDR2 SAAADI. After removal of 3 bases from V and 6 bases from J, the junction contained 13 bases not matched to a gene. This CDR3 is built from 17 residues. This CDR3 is CASSEPPTSGGLSEQYF. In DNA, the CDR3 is TGCGCCAGCAGTGAACCCCCAACTAGCGGGGGACTGAGCGAGCAGTACTTC.

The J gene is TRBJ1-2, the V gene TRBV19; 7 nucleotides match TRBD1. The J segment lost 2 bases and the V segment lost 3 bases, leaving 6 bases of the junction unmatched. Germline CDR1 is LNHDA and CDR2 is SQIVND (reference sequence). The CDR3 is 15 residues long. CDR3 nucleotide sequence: TGTGCCAGTAGTATCACAGGGGCGCGAAACTATGGCTACACCTTC. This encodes CASSITGARNYGYTF.

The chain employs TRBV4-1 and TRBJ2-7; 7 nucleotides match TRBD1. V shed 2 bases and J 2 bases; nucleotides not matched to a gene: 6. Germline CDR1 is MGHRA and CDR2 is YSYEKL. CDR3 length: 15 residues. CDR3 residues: CASSQFDRDAYEQYF. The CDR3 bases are TGCGCCAGCAGCCAATTCGACAGGGATGCCTACGAGCAGTACTTC.

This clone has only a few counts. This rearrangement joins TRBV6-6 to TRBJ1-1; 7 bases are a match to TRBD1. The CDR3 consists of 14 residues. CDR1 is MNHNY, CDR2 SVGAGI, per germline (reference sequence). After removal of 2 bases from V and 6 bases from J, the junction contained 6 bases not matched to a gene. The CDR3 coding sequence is TGTGCCAGCAGTTACGCCCAGGGGGGCCCTGAAGCTTTCTTT. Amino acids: CASSYAQGGPEAFF.

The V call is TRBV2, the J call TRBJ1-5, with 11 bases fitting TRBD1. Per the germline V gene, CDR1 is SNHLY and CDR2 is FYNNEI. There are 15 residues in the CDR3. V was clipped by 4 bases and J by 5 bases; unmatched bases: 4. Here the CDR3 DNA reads TGTGCCAGCAGTGTGGGGACAGGGGGTCATCAGCCCCAGCATTTT. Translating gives CASSVGTGGHQPQHF.

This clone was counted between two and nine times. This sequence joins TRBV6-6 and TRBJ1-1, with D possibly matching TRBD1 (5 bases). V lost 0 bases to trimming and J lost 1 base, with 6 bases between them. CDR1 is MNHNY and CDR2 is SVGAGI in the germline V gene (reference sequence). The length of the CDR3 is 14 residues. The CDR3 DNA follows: TGTGCCAGCAGTTACTCCGACAGGAACACTGAAGCTTTCTTT. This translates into CASSYSDRNTEAFF.

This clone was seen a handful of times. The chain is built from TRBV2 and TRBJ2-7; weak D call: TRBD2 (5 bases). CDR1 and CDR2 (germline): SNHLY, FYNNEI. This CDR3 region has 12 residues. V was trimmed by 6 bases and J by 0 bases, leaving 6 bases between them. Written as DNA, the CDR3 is TGTGCCAGCAGCGGGGTCTCCTACGAGCAGTACTTC. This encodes CASSGVSYEQYF. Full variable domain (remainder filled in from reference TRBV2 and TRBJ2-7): EPEVTQTPSHQVTQMGQEVILRCVPISNHLYFYWYRQILGQKVEFLVSFYNNEISEKSEIFDDQFSVERPDGSNFTLKIRSTKLEDSAMYFCASSGVSYEQYFGPGTRLTVT.

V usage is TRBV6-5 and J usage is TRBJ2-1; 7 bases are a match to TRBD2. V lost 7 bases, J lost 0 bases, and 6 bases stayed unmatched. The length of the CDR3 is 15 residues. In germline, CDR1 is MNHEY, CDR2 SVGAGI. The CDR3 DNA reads TGTGCCAGCACCATTGGGGGGGGCTCCTACAATGAGCAGTTCTTC. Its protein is CASTIGGGSYNEQFF.

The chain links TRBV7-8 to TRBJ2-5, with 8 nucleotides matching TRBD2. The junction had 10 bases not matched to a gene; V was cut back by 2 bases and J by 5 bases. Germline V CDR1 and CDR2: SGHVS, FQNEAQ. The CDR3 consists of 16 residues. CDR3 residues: CASSLTASGLTETQYF. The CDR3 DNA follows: TGTGCCAGCAGCTTAACGGCTAGCGGGCTTACTGAGACCCAGTACTTC.

For the CDR3, the DNA is TGTGCCTCCCGGGCGGGGGAGCCTGGAAACACCATATATTTT. Protein: CASRAGEPGNTIYF. This chain links TRBV2 with TRBJ1-3, with a possible D match to TRBD1 (5 bases). The V and J ends lost 11 bases and 2 bases respectively, with 16 bases between them. Per the germline V gene, CDR1 is SNHLY and CDR2 is FYNNEI. The CDR3 has 14 amino acids.

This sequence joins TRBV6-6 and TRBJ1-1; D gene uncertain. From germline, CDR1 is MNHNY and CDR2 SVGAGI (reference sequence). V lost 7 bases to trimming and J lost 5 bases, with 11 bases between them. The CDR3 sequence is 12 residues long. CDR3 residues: CASNTAPTEAFF. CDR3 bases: TGTGCCAGCAACACAGCTCCAACTGAAGCTTTCTTT.

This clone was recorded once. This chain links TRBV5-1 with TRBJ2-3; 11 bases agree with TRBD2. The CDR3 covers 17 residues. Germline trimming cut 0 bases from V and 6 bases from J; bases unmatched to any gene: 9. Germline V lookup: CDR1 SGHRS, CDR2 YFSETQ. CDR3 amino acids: CASSLAVVAGGPDTQYF. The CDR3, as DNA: TGCGCCAGCAGCTTGGCCGTGGTAGCGGGGGGGCCCGATACGCAGTATTTT.

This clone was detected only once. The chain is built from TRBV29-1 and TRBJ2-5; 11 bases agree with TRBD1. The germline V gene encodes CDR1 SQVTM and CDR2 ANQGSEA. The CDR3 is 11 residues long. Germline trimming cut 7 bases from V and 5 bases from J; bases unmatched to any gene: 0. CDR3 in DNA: TGCAGCGGGGACAGGGGGGAGACCCAGTACTTC. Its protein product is CSGDRGETQYF.

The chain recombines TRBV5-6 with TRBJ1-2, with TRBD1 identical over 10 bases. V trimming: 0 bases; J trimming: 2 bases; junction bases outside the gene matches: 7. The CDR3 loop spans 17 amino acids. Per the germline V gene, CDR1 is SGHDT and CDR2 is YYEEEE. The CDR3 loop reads CASSLAVTGGWNYGYTF. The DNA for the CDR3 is TGTGCCAGCAGCTTGGCGGTGACAGGGGGCTGGAACTATGGCTACACCTTC.

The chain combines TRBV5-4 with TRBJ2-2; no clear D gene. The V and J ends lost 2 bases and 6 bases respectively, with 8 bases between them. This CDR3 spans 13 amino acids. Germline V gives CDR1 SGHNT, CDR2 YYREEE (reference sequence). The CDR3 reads CASSFSDPGELFF. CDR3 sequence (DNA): TGTGCCAGCAGCTTCAGCGACCCCGGGGAGCTGTTTTTT. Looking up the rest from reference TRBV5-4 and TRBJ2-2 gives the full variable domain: ETGVTQSPTHLIKTRGQQVTLRCSSQSGHNTVSWYQQALGQGPQFIFQYYREEENGRGNFPPRFSGLQFPNYSSELNVNALELDDSALYLCASSFSDPGELFFGEGSRLTVL.

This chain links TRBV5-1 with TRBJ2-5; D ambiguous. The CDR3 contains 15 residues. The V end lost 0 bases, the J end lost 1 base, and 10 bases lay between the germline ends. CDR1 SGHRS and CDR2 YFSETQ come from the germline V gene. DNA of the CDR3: TGCGCCAGCAGCTTGGATGGTACAGTCCAAGAGACCCAGTACTTC. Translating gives CASSLDGTVQETQYF.

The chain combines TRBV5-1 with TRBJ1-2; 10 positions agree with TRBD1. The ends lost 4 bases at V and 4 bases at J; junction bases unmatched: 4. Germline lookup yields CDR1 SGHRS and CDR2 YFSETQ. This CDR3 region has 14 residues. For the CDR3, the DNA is TGCGCCAGCAGCCTGGGACAGGGGAGCTATGGCTACACCTTC. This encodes CASSLGQGSYGYTF.